This TCR beta chain comes out of a study of CD8 T cells in Susac syndrome. Random hexamers were used to reverse transcribe an amount of roughly 0.45 to 1 ug RNA. Each CDR3 protein is one row after TCRdb ran MiXCR on the immunoSEQ multiplex PCR reads. The table includes about 190,000 distinct CDR3 sequences, over 75% detected once. This CDR3 has 15 amino acids. Germline CDR1 and CDR2: SNHLY and FYNNEI. V lost 7 bases and J 7 bases, leaving 20 bases between the germline ends. The rearrangement links TRBV2 to TRBJ1-5; D is unclear. Sequenced material: CD4+ T cells from PBMCs. This receptor was obtained from a human donor with Susac syndrome. The CDR3 sequence: CASKAGAEGNQPQHF. In DNA, the CDR3 is TGTGCCAGCAAGGCGGGCGCAGAGGGTAACCAGCCCCAGCATTTT.